The 22 T cell receptor beta chains below all came from one sample that was sequenced in a study of beta chain features in type 1 diabetes. cDNA synthesis used the whole RNA isolate, giving expressed TCRB sequences. The repertoire was sequenced with immunoSEQ multiplex PCR; TCRdb's copy has only in-frame clones and lacks some. The table records about 260,000 clones, around 68% of them present only once. Sample: naive CD4+ T cells from blood. These receptors all come from a man aged 25-45 years in good health.

The chain uses TRBV20-1 and TRBJ2-7; D is unclear. Trimming pared 7 bases from V and 1 base from J, leaving 8 bases between. The length of the CDR3 is 11 residues. Germline V gene data show CDR1 as DFQATT and CDR2 as SNEGSKA (reference sequence). The CDR3: CSVPKSYEQYF. The CDR3 region has the DNA TGCAGTGTCCCCAAGTCCTACGAGCAGTACTTC.

V gene TRBV15 combines with J gene TRBJ2-1; D may be TRBD2 (5 bases). The CDR3 has 17 residues. The germline V and J ends were trimmed by 0 bases and 3 bases, with 15 bases remaining between them. In germline, CDR1 is LNHNV, CDR2 YYDKDF (reference sequence). The CDR3 nucleotides read TGTGCCACCAGCAGAGATCTAGGAGCGGACCGCTACAATGAGCAGTTCTTC. It yields the protein CATSRDLGADRYNEQFF.

V is TRBV30 and J is TRBJ2-3; D uncertain. This CDR3 is 15 amino acids long. V lost 0 bases to trimming and J lost 4 bases, with 14 bases between them. CDR1 is GTSNPN, CDR2 SVGIG, per germline (reference sequence). CDR3 in DNA: TGTGCCTGGAGTGTGTTGCTAGGAGCCCCAGATACGCAGTATTTT. Translating it yields CAWSVLLGAPDTQYF. Complete variable domain (other parts from reference TRBV30 and TRBJ2-3): SQTIHQWPATLVQPVGSPLSLECTVEGTSNPNLYWYRQAAGRGLQLLFYSVGIGQISSEVPQNLSASRPQDRQFILSSKKLLLSDSGFYLCAWSVLLGAPDTQYFGPGTRLTVL.

In this sample, this clone turned up once. V gene TRBV10-3 combines with J gene TRBJ2-5; D ambiguous. In germline, CDR1 is ENHRY, CDR2 SYGVKD. CDR3 size: 14 residues. The V gene lost 0 bases and the J gene lost 4 bases, with 9 bases spanning the gap. In DNA, the CDR3 is TGTGCCATCAGTGAGTCGAGTGGAGTAGAGACCCAGTACTTC. Residues: CAISESSGVETQYF.

This chain connects TRBV13 to TRBJ2-1; TRBD2 matches at 7 bases. With 4 bases clipped from V and 12 bases from J, the junction kept 18 bases outside the gene matches. CDR1 PRHDT and CDR2 FYEKMQ come from the germline V gene (reference sequence). The CDR3 length is 16 residues. CDR3 nucleotides: TGTGCCAGCAGCTGGCAGCCCGGGACTACCTTACGTGCGCAGTTCTTC. It encodes CASSWQPGTTLRAQFF.

This clone was observed a handful of times. The V and J genes are TRBV29-1 and TRBJ2-7; unclear D gene. Trimming left V 0 bases short and J 3 bases short, with 6 bases between. Per germline, CDR1 SQVTM and CDR2 ANQGSEA. The CDR3 has 12 residues. CDR3 sequence reads: CSVEDPGYEQYF. DNA of the CDR3: TGCAGCGTTGAAGATCCGGGCTACGAGCAGTACTTC.

On this clone itself: The sample holds other DNA sequences that translate to the same CDR3. The rearrangement links TRBV30 to TRBJ2-5; D not certain. The CDR3 length is 11 residues. Germline lookup yields CDR1 GTSNPN and CDR2 SVGIG (reference sequence). Trimming shortened V by 4 bases and J by 1 base, and 4 bases separated the two germline ends. The CDR3 nucleotides are TGTGCCTGGACAGGCCAAGAGACCCAGTACTTC. This translates into CAWTGQETQYF.

The chain carries TRBV28 and TRBJ2-4; D is ambiguous. Germline CDR1 MDHEN, CDR2 SYDVKM. CDR3 length: 14 amino acids. With 2 bases removed from V and 2 bases from J, the gap between germline ends came to 7 bases. The CDR3 spells CASSLGWSKNIQYF. The CDR3 DNA reads TGTGCCAGCAGTTTAGGCTGGTCCAAAAACATTCAGTACTTC.

Turning to this clone: The sample holds other DNA sequences that translate to the same CDR3. The rearrangement uses TRBV7-9 and TRBJ2-3; unclear D gene. V lost 3 bases, J lost 1 base, and 8 bases lay in between. The germline V gene has CDR1 SEHNR and CDR2 FQNEAQ (reference sequence). CDR3 length: 14 residues. Here the CDR3 DNA reads TGTGCCAGCAGCTTCGGTCAGGGCACAGATACGCAGTATTTT. Translating gives CASSFGQGTDTQYF. Using reference TRBV7-9 and TRBJ2-3 for the parts outside the CDR3, the full variable domain is DTGVSQNPRHKITKRGQNVTFRCDPISEHNRLYWYRQTLGQGPEFLTYFQNEAQLEKSRLLSDRFSAERPKGSFSTLEIQRTEQGDSAMYLCASSFGQGTDTQYFGPGTRLTVL.

For the CDR3, the DNA is TGTGCCAGCAGACCCCGGCGGGGGCGGGGCAATGAGCAGTTCTTC. Amino acids: CASRPRRGRGNEQFF. The gene calls are TRBV11-2 and TRBJ2-1; maybe TRBD2 (7 bases). The CDR3 covers 15 residues. CDR1 is SGHAT, CDR2 FQNNGV, per germline. Trimming shortened V by 6 bases and J by 6 bases, and 18 bases separated the two germline ends.

The V gene is TRBV15, the J gene TRBJ2-1; unclear D gene. Trimming took off 4 bases at V and 8 bases at J, with 12 bases between the two ends. The CDR3 sequence is 13 residues long. The germline gives CDR1 LNHNV, CDR2 YYDKDF (reference sequence). The CDR3 sequence: CATSIDPGDEQFF. CDR3 DNA sequence: TGTGCCACCAGCATAGATCCCGGAGATGAGCAGTTCTTC.

The chain couples TRBV7-9 to TRBJ1-1, with 7 bases that match TRBD1. The CDR3 is 14 residues long. Germline CDR1 is SEHNR and CDR2 is FQNEAQ (reference sequence). J gave up 1 base and V 4 bases, and 3 bases lay outside the gene matches. This CDR3 reads CASSSDRKNTEAFF. In DNA, the CDR3 is TGTGCCAGCAGCTCGGACAGGAAGAACACTGAAGCTTTCTTT. The variable domain in full, with the rest retrieved from reference TRBV7-9 and TRBJ1-1, is DTGVSQNPRHKITKRGQNVTFRCDPISEHNRLYWYRQTLGQGPEFLTYFQNEAQLEKSRLLSDRFSAERPKGSFSTLEIQRTEQGDSAMYLCASSSDRKNTEAFFGQGTRLTVV.

The chain links TRBV29-1 to TRBJ1-2; TRBD1 agrees at 10 bases. Germline V gene lookup returns CDR1 SQVTM and CDR2 ANQGSEA. There are 13 residues in the CDR3. J gave up 5 bases and V 6 bases, and 6 bases lay outside the gene matches. CDR3 amino acids: CSVPGQGEYGYTF. CDR3 nucleotide sequence: TGCAGCGTGCCCGGACAGGGGGAGTATGGCTACACCTTC.

The chain links TRBV7-2 to TRBJ2-7; 7 positions agree with TRBD2. The CDR3 sequence is 13 residues long. V lost 5 bases and J lost 6; bases outside the gene matches: 7. In germline, CDR1 is SGHTA, CDR2 FQGNSA. The CDR3 here is CASSQGGVVEQYF. The CDR3, as DNA: TGTGCCAGCAGCCAGGGAGGGGTCGTCGAGCAGTACTTC.

V usage is TRBV2 and J usage is TRBJ1-1; a weak D match, TRBD1 (6 bases). The CDR3 loop spans 12 amino acids. The germline CDR1 and CDR2 sequences are SNHLY and FYNNEI. The V gene lost 6 bases and the J gene lost 5 bases, with 10 bases spanning the gap. The CDR3 region has the DNA TGTGCCAGCAGGGCGGACAGTACTGAAGCTTTCTTT. Encoded protein: CASRADSTEAFF.

The V gene is TRBV29-1, the J gene TRBJ2-3; no firm D call. This CDR3 contains 13 residues. The V gene lost 2 bases and the J gene lost 4 bases, with 10 bases spanning the gap. Germline loops: CDR1 SQVTM, CDR2 ANQGSEA. CDR3 sequence (DNA): TGCAGCGTTGAAAGGGTCGGTGCAGATACGCAGTATTTT. Encoded protein: CSVERVGADTQYF.

The J gene is TRBJ1-2, the V gene TRBV4-1; D not resolved. The germline V and J ends were trimmed by 0 bases and 4 bases, with 12 bases remaining between them. Germline CDR1 MGHRA, CDR2 YSYEKL. The CDR3 sequence is 15 residues long. CDR3 DNA: TGCGCCAGCAGCCAAGATCTAACCGTAAGCTATGGCTACACCTTC. Protein sequence: CASSQDLTVSYGYTF.

The J gene is TRBJ2-7, the V gene TRBV27, with TRBD2 as a possible D gene (5 bases). V lost 5 bases to trimming and J lost 4 bases, with 12 bases between them. This CDR3 region has 13 residues. Per the germline V gene, CDR1 is MNHEY and CDR2 is SMNVEV (reference sequence). The CDR3 region is CASSPRTGYEQYF. CDR3 DNA: TGTGCCAGCAGTCCAAGGACGGGGTACGAGCAGTACTTC.

The chain is built from TRBV25-1 and TRBJ2-4; D not certain. Trimming took 5 bases from V and 3 from J, leaving 8 bases between them. The CDR3 runs to 13 residues. Germline lookup yields CDR1 MGHDK and CDR2 SYGVNS. The CDR3 is CASSLVDKNIQYF. CDR3 DNA: TGTGCCAGCAGTTTGGTTGACAAAAACATTCAGTACTTC.

J is TRBJ1-2 and V is TRBV29-1; D is unresolved. CDR3 length: 13 amino acids. From germline, CDR1 is SQVTM and CDR2 ANQGSEA. V dropped 4 bases and J dropped 7 bases, with 16 bases sitting between them. DNA of the CDR3: TGCAGCGTTGGGATTGGAGAGAGGAGTGGCTACACCTTC. Amino acids: CSVGIGERSGYTF.

V and J are TRBV5-1 and TRBJ1-2; D gene unclear. CDR1 and CDR2 from the germline V gene are SGHRS and YFSETQ. The ends were cut back, 5 bases at V and 4 bases at J, with 9 bases in the middle. CDR3 length: 12 residues. CDR3 bases: TGCGCCAGCAGTGAGGGATCCTATGGCTACACCTTC. It is translated as CASSEGSYGYTF.

This clone has just a few counts. V gene TRBV30 combines with J gene TRBJ1-4; D may be TRBD1 (5 bases). The CDR3 length is 13 residues. Trimming cost V 3 bases and J 8 bases, with 13 bases left between them. The germline gives CDR1 GTSNPN, CDR2 SVGIG (reference sequence). CDR3 coding DNA: TGTGCCTGGAGGACCGGGGCTAGGGAAAAACTGTTTTTT. This codes for CAWRTGAREKLFF.